This T cell receptor beta chain was identified in a study of blood T cells in healthy people across ages. About the study: About one barcoded beta molecule per two T cells came from capture by template switching. Overall study results and limits: Strongly correlated with naive T cell percentage was TCR beta diversity. Older age coincided with a roughly linear decline in TCR beta diversity per million T cells.

Every sample gave at least 5 micrograms of total RNA when it was extracted. This CDR3 comprises 15 residues. V lost 5 bases, J lost 7 bases, and 21 bases lay in between. Germline V gives CDR1 SEHNR, CDR2 FQNEAQ (reference sequence). Through a sample-barcoded 5' primer and a J-beta primer mix, a second PCR was run for roughly 6 to 11 cycles. TCRdb redid the calling of the 5' RACE reads with MiXCR, one entry per CDR3 protein. This sample has 800,000 or so distinct CDR3 sequences, with approximately 25% found just once. About this clonotype itself: The antigen remains unidentified.

Another study also made use of these data, one on T cells of mothers and their children.

This TCR was sampled from a boy between 5 and 17 years old in good health. Sequenced sample: blood. This sequence joins TRBV7-9 and TRBJ2-7; a weak D match, TRBD1 (6 bases). The CDR3 DNA reads TGTGCCAGCAGCCCACCTAGTACAGGGTTCGAGGAGCAGTACTTC. This codes for CASSPPSTGFEEQYF.